The clone carrying this TCR beta chain was counted many times. Its antigen is not identified. This CDR3 has 14 amino acids. The V end was cut by 2 bases, the J end by 0 bases, with 2 bases between. Per the germline V gene, CDR1 is MGHRA and CDR2 is YSYEKL. One entry per CDR3 protein, called by TCRdb with MiXCR from the multiplex PCR reads. The top ten clones hold around 2.3% of a sample with roughly 130,000 distinct CDR3 sequences, 32% of them seen once. The data derive from a study of breast tumors, draining lymph nodes, adjacent tissues. Whole-study findings and limits: The data were judged consistent with most tumor T cells coming from lymph node and expanding in tumor. Tumor TCR diversity was below lymph nodes but above nontumor tissue.

Breast cancer patients provided tissue from their axillary draining lymph nodes. The receptor comes from a female donor with breast cancer. Some clones in this sample may be carry-over from other donors' samples. This sequence joins TRBV4-1 and TRBJ2-6; no clear D. The sequenced sample was axillary lymph node tissue. The CDR3 DNA is TGCGCCAGCAGCCAAACCTCTGGGGCCAACGTCCTGACTTTC. Encoded protein: CASSQTSGANVLTF.